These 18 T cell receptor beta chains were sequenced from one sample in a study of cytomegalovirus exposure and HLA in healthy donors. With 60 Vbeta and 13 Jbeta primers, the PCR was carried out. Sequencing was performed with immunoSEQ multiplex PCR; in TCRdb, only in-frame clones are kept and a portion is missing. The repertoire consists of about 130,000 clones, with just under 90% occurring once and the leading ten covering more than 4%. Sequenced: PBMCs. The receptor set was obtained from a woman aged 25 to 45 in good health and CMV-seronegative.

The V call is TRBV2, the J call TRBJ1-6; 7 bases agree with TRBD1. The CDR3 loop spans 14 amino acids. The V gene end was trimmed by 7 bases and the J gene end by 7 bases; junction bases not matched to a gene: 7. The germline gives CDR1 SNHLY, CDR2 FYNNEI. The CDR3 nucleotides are TGTGCCAGCATAGGGGGACAGATAAATTCACCCCTCCACTTT. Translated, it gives CASIGGQINSPLHF.

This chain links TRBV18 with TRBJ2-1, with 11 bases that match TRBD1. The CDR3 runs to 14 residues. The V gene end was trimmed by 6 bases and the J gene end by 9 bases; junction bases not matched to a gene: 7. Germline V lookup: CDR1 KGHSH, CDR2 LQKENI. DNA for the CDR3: TGTGCCAGCTCCCCCGGGACAGGGGGGGGTGAGCAGTTCTTC. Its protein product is CASSPGTGGGEQFF.

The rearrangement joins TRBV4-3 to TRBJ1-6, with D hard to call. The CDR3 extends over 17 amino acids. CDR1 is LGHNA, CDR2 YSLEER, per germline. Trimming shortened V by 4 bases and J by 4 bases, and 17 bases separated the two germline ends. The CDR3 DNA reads TGCGCCAGCAGCCCCGAGGCTTGGAACTTTTATAATTCACCCCTCCACTTT. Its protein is CASSPEAWNFYNSPLHF.

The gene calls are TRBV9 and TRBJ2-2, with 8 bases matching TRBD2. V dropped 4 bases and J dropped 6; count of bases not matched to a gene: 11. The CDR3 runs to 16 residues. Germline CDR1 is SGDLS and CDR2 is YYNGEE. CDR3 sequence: CASSSPRGGFSGELFF. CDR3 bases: TGTGCCAGCAGCTCACCTCGGGGGGGGTTTTCCGGGGAGCTGTTTTTT.

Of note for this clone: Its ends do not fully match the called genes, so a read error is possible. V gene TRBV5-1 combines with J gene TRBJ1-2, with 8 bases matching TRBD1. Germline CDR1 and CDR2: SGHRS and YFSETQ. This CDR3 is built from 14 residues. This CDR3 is CASSFPGQVYGYPF. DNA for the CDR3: TGCGCCAGCAGCTTCCCGGGACAGGTCTATGGCTACCCCTTC.

CDR3 region: CASQASGPYNEQFF. In DNA, the CDR3 is TGCGCCAGCCAAGCTAGCGGGCCTTACAATGAGCAGTTCTTC. The V call is TRBV5-1, the J call TRBJ2-1; the match to TRBD2 covers 8 bases. Germline V gene data show CDR1 as SGHRS and CDR2 as YFSETQ. Germline trimming cut 7 bases from V and 4 bases from J; bases unmatched to any gene: 7. The CDR3 length is 14 residues.

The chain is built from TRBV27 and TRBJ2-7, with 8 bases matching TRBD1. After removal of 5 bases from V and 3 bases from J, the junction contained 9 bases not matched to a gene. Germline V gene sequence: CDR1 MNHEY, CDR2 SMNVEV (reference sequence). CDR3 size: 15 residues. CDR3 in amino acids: CASSPGAGGYYEQYF. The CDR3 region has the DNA TGTGCCAGCAGTCCCGGGGCAGGGGGCTACTACGAGCAGTACTTC.

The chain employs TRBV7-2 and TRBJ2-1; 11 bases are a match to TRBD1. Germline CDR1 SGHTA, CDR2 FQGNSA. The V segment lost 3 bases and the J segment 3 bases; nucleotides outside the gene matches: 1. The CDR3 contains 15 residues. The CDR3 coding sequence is TGTGCCAGCAGCTTGGGACAGGGGGACTACAATGAGCAGTTCTTC. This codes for CASSLGQGDYNEQFF.

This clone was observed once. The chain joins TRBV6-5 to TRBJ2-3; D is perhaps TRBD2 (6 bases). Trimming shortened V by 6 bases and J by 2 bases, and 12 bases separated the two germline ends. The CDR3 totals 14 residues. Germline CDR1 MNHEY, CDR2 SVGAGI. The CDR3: CASRRDFNTDTQYF. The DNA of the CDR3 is TGTGCCAGCAGACGGGACTTCAACACAGATACGCAGTATTTT.

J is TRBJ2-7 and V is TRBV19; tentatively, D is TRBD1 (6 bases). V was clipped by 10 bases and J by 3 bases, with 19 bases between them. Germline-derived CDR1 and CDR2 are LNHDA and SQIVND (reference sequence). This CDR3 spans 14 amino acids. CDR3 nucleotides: TGTGCCACCAGTGGGTCGGGACACTTCTACGAGCAGTACTTC. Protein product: CATSGSGHFYEQYF.

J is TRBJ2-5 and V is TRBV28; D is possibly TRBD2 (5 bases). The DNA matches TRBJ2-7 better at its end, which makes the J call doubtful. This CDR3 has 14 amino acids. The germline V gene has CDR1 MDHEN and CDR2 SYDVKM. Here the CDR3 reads CASSPPGLTYEQYF. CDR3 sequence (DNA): TGTGCCAGCAGCCCACCCGGACTCACTTACGAGCAGTACTTC.

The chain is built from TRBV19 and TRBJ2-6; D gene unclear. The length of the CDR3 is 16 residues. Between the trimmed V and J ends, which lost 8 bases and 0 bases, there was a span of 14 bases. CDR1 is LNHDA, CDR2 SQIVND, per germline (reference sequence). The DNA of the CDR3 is TGTGCCAGTGCCCCCTCCAGGTACTCTGGGGCCAACGTCCTGACTTTC. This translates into CASAPSRYSGANVLTF. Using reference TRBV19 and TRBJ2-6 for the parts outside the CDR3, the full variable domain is DGGITQSPKYLFRKEGQNVTLSCEQNLNHDAMYWYRQDPGQGLRLIYYSQIVNDFQKGDIAEGYSVSREKKESFPLTVTSAQKNPTAFYLCASAPSRYSGANVLTFGAGSRLTVL.

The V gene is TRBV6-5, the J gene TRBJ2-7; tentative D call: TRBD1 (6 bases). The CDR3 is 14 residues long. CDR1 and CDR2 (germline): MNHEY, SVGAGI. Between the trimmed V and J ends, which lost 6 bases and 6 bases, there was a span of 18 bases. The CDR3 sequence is CASSAQGLPGEQYF. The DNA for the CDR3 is TGTGCCAGCAGCGCACAGGGTCTCCCGGGCGAGCAGTACTTC.

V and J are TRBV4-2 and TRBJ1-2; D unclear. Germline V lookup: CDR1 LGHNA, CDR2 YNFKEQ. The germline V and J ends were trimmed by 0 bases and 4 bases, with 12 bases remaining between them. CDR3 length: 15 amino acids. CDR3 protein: CASSQERGFSYGYTF. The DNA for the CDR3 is TGTGCCAGCAGCCAAGAAAGAGGGTTTAGCTATGGCTACACCTTC.

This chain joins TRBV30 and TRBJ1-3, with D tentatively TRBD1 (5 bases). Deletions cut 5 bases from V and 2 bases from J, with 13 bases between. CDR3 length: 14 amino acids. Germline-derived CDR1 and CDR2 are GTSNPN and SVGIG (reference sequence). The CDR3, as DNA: TGTGCCTGGGACGCAGGGCGCCCTGGAAACACCATATATTTT. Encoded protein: CAWDAGRPGNTIYF.

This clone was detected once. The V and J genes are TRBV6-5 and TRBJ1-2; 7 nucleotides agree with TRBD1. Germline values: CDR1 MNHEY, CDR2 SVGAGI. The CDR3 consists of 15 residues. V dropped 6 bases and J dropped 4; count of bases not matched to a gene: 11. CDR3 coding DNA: TGTGCCAGCAGCTACCGACAGGGTGGTTTCTATGGCTACACCTTC. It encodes CASSYRQGGFYGYTF.

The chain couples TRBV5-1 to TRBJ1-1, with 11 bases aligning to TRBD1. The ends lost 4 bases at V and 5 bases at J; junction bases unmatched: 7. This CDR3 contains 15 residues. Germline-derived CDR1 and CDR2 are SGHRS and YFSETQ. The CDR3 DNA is TGCGCCAGCAGCATAAGGACAGGGGGCGGAACTGAAGCTTTCTTT. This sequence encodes CASSIRTGGGTEAFF.

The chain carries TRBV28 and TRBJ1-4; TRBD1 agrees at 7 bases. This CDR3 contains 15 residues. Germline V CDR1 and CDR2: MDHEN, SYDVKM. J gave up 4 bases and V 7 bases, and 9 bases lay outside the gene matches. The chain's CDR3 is CASNPTGTDNEKLFF. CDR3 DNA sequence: TGTGCCAGCAACCCTACCGGGACAGATAATGAAAAACTGTTTTTT.